The rows below give T cell receptor beta chains drawn from one sample of a study of OX40 agonist ivuxolimab in advanced cancers. Here immunoSEQ multiplex PCR was the method, and the copy in TCRdb shows in-frame clones only, minus some. This sample yields about 74,000 clones, of which roughly 82% are seen a single time; around 6.9% belongs to the top ten. This sample comprised CD4+ or CD8+ T cells sorted from blood, obtained in a trial of the OX40 agonist ivuxolimab. The receptors come from an adult with an advanced solid tumor such as melanoma, head and neck, liver or kidney cancer. The CDR3 runs from the conserved cysteine through the conserved F or W. A D gene is named only where the DNA matches it firmly. Size is stated for part of the rows, as once, few or many counts, or as a class when the clone is expanded.

>TRBJ1-6|NA|TRBV30|NA
CAYSQGPYNSPLHF
TGTGCCTATTCACAGGGTCCCTATAATTCACCCCTCCACTTT
>TRBJ1-2|NA|TRBV7-9|once
CASSPTLSGHYGYTF
TGTGCCAGCAGCCCGACCCTTTCAGGCCACTATGGCTACACCTTC
>TRBJ2-5|NA|TRBV10-3|once
CAISESLGTQYF
TGTGCCATCAGTGAGTCGCTTGGGACCCAGTACTTC
>TRBJ2-7|NA|TRBV7-9|many
CASSHRASYEQYF
TGTGCCAGCAGCCACAGGGCTTCCTACGAGCAGTACTTC
>TRBJ1-5|NA|TRBV7-2|NA
CASSLAGGPYQPQHF
TGTGCCAGCAGCTTAGCAGGAGGGCCCTATCAGCCCCAGCATTTT
>TRBJ1-6|NA|TRBV14|NA
CASSQDSVVSYNSPLHF
TGTGCCAGCAGCCAAGACAGTGTGGTCTCCTATAATTCACCCCTCCACTTT
>TRBJ1-2|NA|TRBV18|NA
CASSPPGPFFYGYTF
TGTGCCAGCTCACCACCGGGTCCCTTTTTCTATGGCTACACCTTC
>TRBJ2-3|NA|TRBV5-1|once
CASSGTTSTDTQYF
TGCGCCAGCAGCGGCACGACTAGCACAGATACGCAGTATTTT
>TRBJ1-4|TRBD1|TRBV7-9|NA
CASSRRTGPTNEKLFF
TGTGCCAGCAGCCGTCGGACAGGTCCAACTAATGAAAAACTGTTTTTT
>TRBJ1-1|TRBD1|TRBV5-1|NA
CASSFGTVDMNTEAFF
TGCGCCAGCAGCTTCGGGACAGTGGATATGAACACTGAAGCTTTCTTT
>TRBJ1-2|TRBD1|TRBV6-1|few
CASSADRRSYGYTF
TGTGCCAGCAGTGCGGACAGGAGATCCTATGGCTACACCTTC
>TRBJ2-4|NA|TRBV19|NA
CASSTPTVAKNIQYF
TGTGCCAGTAGTACCCCGACTGTAGCCAAAAACATTCAGTACTTC
>TRBJ1-5|TRBD1|TRBV6-6|NA
CASRRGTGGDQPQHF
TGTGCCAGCAGAAGAGGGACAGGAGGCGATCAGCCCCAGCATTTT
>TRBJ2-2|NA|TRBV5-3|once
CARSLRLSRVAGELFF
TGTGCCAGAAGCCTAAGACTATCTAGGGTCGCCGGGGAGCTGTTTTTT
>TRBJ2-7|TRBD1|TRBV7-2|once
CASSYRDRPMEQYF
TGTGCCAGCAGCTACCGGGACAGGCCCATGGAGCAGTACTTC
>TRBJ1-5|NA|TRBV2|once
CASSRGGNQPQHF
TGTGCCAGCAGTCGAGGGGGCAATCAGCCCCAGCATTTT
>TRBJ2-1|NA|TRBV18|once
CASSPPYNDEQFF
TGTGCCAGCTCACCACCCTATAACGATGAGCAGTTCTTC
>TRBJ2-7|NA|TRBV7-2|NA
CASSSDLGTYEQYF
TGTGCCAGCAGCTCAGATCTGGGTACCTACGAGCAGTACTTC
>TRBJ2-7|TRBD2|TRBV6-5|NA
CASQTSGLYEQYF
TGTGCCAGTCAGACTAGCGGACTCTACGAGCAGTACTTC
>TRBJ1-2|TRBD1|TRBV4-3|NA
CASSPTGANFGYTF
TGCGCCAGCAGCCCGACAGGGGCCAATTTTGGCTACACCTTC
>TRBJ1-2|TRBD1|TRBV5-1|few
CASSGQGAFNYGYTF
TGCGCCAGCAGCGGGCAGGGGGCATTCAACTATGGCTACACCTTC
>TRBJ2-2|NA|TRBV10-2|NA
CASSELRTGELFF
TGCGCCAGCAGTGAGTTGAGGACCGGGGAGCTGTTTTTT
>TRBJ1-2|TRBD1|TRBV7-8|NA
CASSSGGLRGYGYTF
TGTGCCAGCAGCTCAGGGGGTCTCCGGGGCTATGGCTACACCTTC
>TRBJ1-3|TRBD1|TRBV19|few
CASSLLILGQGATGNTIYF
TGTGCCAGTAGTCTACTGATTCTGGGACAGGGGGCTACGGGAAACACCATATATTTT
>TRBJ2-1|NA|TRBV5-1|NA
CASSLGGRSYNEQFF
TGCGCCAGCAGCTTGGGCGGCCGCTCCTACAATGAGCAGTTCTTC
>TRBJ1-1|TRBD1|TRBV7-9|once
CASSPGQGAFRNTEAFF
TGTGCCAGCAGCCCTGGACAGGGGGCATTCAGGAACACTGAAGCTTTCTTT
>TRBJ1-2|TRBD1|TRBV5-1|NA
CASSPYVGTGSYGYTF
TGCGCCAGCAGCCCCTATGTGGGGACAGGCTCTTACGGCTACACCTTC
>TRBJ2-1|NA|TRBV7-9|NA
CASRSRAGAYYNEQFF
TGTGCCAGCAGGTCGAGGGCAGGGGCTTATTACAATGAGCAGTTCTTC
>TRBJ1-2|NA|TRBV6-5|NA
CASSPQGGADGYTF
TGTGCCAGCAGTCCTCAGGGCGGGGCCGATGGCTACACCTTC
>TRBJ2-1|TRBD2|TRBV10-3|NA
CAISGTSVSNEQFF
TGTGCCATCTCCGGGACTAGCGTCAGCAATGAGCAGTTCTTC
>TRBJ2-7|TRBD2|TRBV6-5|NA
CASRLYSGGAYEQYF
TGTGCCAGCAGACTATATAGCGGGGGGGCCTACGAGCAGTACTTC
>TRBJ2-1|NA|TRBV6-1|once
CASSGGFSYNERFF
TGTGCCAGCAGTGGAGGATTCTCCTACAATGAGCGGTTCTTC
>TRBJ2-1|TRBD2|TRBV14|NA
CASSLRTSGGGNEQFF
TGTGCCAGCAGCCTTCGGACTAGCGGGGGGGGGAATGAGCAGTTCTTC
>TRBJ2-1|NA|TRBV9|NA
CASSEGDGSSEQFF
TGTGCCAGCAGCGAGGGGGATGGGTCAAGTGAGCAGTTCTTC
>TRBJ2-7|TRBD1|TRBV4-1|NA
CASSQAGTVYEQYF
TGCGCCAGCAGCCAAGCTGGGACAGTATACGAGCAGTACTTC
>TRBJ2-1|TRBD2|TRBV7-9|NA
CASSLRLAGNNEQFF
TGTGCCAGCAGCTTAAGACTAGCGGGGAACAATGAGCAGTTCTTC
>TRBJ2-1|TRBD1|TRBV2|NA
CASSLNPDRVVF
TGTGCCAGCAGTCTCAATCCCGACAGGGTGGTCTTC
>TRBJ2-1|TRBD2|TRBV19|once
CASSMGGGTYNEQFF
TGTGCCAGTAGTATGGGCGGGGGGACTTACAATGAGCAGTTCTTC
>TRBJ2-2|NA|TRBV7-8|NA
CASSLREYTGELFF
TGTGCCAGCAGCTTAAGGGAGTACACCGGGGAGCTGTTTTTT
>TRBJ2-7|NA|TRBV6-1|NA
CASSEQRNSYEQYF
TGTGCCAGCAGTGAACAGAGGAACTCCTACGAGCAGTACTTC
>TRBJ2-1|TRBD1|TRBV7-9|NA
CASSFYRGRSNEQFF
TGTGCCAGCAGCTTCTACAGGGGACGGAGCAATGAGCAGTTCTTC
>TRBJ1-2|TRBD1|TRBV6-6|NA
CASSAQGVSNYGYTF
TGTGCCAGCAGTGCCCAGGGGGTCTCTAACTATGGCTACACCTTC
>TRBJ2-1|NA|TRBV30|once
CARLGGGNEQFF
TGTGCCCGCTTAGGGGGGGGCAATGAGCAGTTCTTC
>TRBJ2-1|NA|TRBV18|NA
CASSPPSGANEQFF
TGTGCCAGCTCACCACCTTCGGGGGCAAATGAGCAGTTCTTC